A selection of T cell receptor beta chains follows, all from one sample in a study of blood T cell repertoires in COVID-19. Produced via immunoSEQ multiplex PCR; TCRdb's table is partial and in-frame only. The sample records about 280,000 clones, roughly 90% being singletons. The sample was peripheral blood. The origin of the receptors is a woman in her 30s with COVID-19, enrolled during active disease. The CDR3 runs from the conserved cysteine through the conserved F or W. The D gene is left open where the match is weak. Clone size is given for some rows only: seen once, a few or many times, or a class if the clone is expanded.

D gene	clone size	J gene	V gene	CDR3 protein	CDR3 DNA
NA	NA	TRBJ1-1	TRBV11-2	CASSLGFWGQGSFF	NA
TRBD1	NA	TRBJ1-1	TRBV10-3	CAISRQGRDTEAFF	TGTGCCATCAGCAGACAGGGGAGGGACACTGAAGCTTTCTTT
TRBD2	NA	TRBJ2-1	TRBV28	CASSSSGRSYNEQFF	TGTGCCAGCAGTTCTAGCGGGCGCTCCTACAATGAGCAGTTCTTC
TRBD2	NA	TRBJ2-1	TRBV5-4	CASSLLTSGNYNEQFF	TGTGCCAGCAGCTTGTTGACTAGCGGGAACTACAATGAGCAGTTCTTC
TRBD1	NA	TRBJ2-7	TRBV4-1	CASSFPGTGGLGEQYF	TGCGCCAGCAGTTTCCCCGGGACAGGGGGCTTGGGGGAGCAGTACTTC
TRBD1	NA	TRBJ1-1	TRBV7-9	CASSLSGQGATEAFF	TGTGCCAGCAGCCTCTCAGGACAGGGGGCCACTGAAGCTTTCTTT
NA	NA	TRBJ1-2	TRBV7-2	CASSSSDRYGYTF	TGTGCCAGCAGCTCGAGCGATCGGTACGGCTACACCTTC
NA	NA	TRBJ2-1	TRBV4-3	CASSQDRDRYNEQFF	TGCGCCAGCAGCCAAGACAGGGATCGGTACAATGAGCAGTTCTTC
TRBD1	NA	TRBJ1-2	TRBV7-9	CASSFTGGEGYTF	TGTGCCAGCAGCTTCACAGGGGGCGAAGGCTACACCTTC
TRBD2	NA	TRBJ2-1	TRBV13	CASSLGLAGFGEQFF	TGTGCCAGCAGCTTAGGGCTAGCGGGATTTGGTGAGCAGTTCTTC
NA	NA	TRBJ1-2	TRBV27	CASSPQLGPYGYTF	TGTGCCAGCAGTCCCCAATTGGGGCCTTATGGCTACACCTTC
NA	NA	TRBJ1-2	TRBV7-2	CASSPQSSAGNYGYTF	TGTGCCAGCAGCCCCCAGAGCAGTGCAGGGAACTATGGCTACACCTTC
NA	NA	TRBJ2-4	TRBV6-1	CASSERLAKNIQYF	TGTGCCAGCAGTGAACGACTAGCCAAAAACATTCAGTACTTC
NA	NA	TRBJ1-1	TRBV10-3	CAISVAGMNTEAFF	TGTGCCATCAGTGTGGCAGGGATGAACACTGAAGCTTTCTTT
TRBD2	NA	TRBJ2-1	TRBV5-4	CASSLGLADYNEQFF	TGTGCCAGCAGCTTGGGACTAGCGGATTACAATGAGCAGTTCTTC
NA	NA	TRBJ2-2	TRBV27	CASSLFTGTGELFF	TGTGCCAGCAGTTTGTTCACGGGCACCGGGGAGCTGTTTTTT
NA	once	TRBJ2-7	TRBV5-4	CASRPQGVREQYF	TGTGCCAGCAGACCACAGGGTGTGAGGGAGCAGTACTTC
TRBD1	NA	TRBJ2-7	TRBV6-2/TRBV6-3	CASSSGTASSYEQYF	TGTGCCAGCAGTTCCGGGACAGCCAGCTCCTACGAGCAGTACTTC
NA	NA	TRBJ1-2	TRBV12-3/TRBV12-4	CASSPGDRGYTF	TGTGCCAGCAGTCCCGGGGATAGAGGCTACACCTTC
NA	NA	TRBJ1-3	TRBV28	CARDVRGAESTSGNTIYF	TGTGCCCGCGACGTCAGGGGCGCCGAATCCACCTCTGGAAACACCATATATTTT
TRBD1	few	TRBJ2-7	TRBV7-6	CASSLAGTGAYEQYF	TGTGCCAGCAGCTTAGCTGGGACAGGGGCCTACGAGCAGTACTTC
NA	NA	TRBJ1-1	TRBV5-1	CASSLVGGPNTEAFF	TGCGCCAGCAGCTTGGTGGGAGGGCCGAACACTGAAGCTTTCTTT
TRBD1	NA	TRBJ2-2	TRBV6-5	CASSTRQGATGELFF	TGTGCCAGCAGTACAAGACAGGGGGCCACCGGGGAGCTGTTTTTT
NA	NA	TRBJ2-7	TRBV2	CASAEGQSYEQYF	TGTGCCAGTGCTGAGGGCCAGTCCTACGAGCAGTACTTC
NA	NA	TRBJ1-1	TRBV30	CAWSRVQNTEAFF	TGTGCCTGGAGTCGGGTACAAAACACTGAAGCTTTCTTT
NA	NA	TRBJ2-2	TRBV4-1	CASSHGGNTGELFF	TGCGCCAGCAGCCATGGCGGGAACACCGGGGAGCTGTTTTTT
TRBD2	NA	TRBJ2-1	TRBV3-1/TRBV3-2	CASSPTSGSYNEQFF	TGTGCCAGCAGCCCGACTAGCGGCAGCTACAATGAGCAGTTCTTC
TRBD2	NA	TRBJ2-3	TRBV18	CASSPPLAGAMGTDTQYF	TGTGCCAGCTCACCACCGTTAGCGGGAGCCATGGGCACAGATACGCAGTATTTT
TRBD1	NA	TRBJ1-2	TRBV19	CASSRDRGNYGYTF	TGTGCCAGTAGTAGGGACAGGGGAAACTATGGCTACACCTTC
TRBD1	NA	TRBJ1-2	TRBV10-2	CASSSTGDYYGYTF	TGCGCCAGCAGTTCGACAGGGGATTACTATGGCTACACCTTC
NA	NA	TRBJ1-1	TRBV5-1	CASSLGAAEAFF	TGCGCCAGCAGCTTGGGGGCAGCTGAGGCTTTCTTT
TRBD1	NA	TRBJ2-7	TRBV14	CASSQGTGRSYEQYF	TGTGCCAGCAGCCAAGGGACAGGGCGTTCCTACGAGCAGTACTTC
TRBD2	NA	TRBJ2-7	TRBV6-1	CASSERASGSVEQYF	TGTGCCAGCAGTGAAAGGGCTAGCGGGAGTGTCGAGCAGTACTTC
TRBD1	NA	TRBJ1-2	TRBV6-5	CASRFGQGYGYTF	TGTGCCAGCAGATTCGGACAGGGCTATGGCTACACCTTC
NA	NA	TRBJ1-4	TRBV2	CASSEAGGGNEKLFF	TGTGCCAGCAGTGAAGCGGGGGGGGGTAATGAAAAACTGTTTTTT
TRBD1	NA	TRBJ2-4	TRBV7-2	CASSLGLGGQGFF	TGTGCCAGCAGCTTAGGTCTAGGTGGACAGGGTTTCTTC
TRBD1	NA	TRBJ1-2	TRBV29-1	CSVSKTGGAGGYTF	TGCAGCGTATCGAAAACAGGGGGCGCAGGTGGCTACACCTTC